This TCR beta chain stems from a study of blood T cell repertoires in COVID-19. This clone has only a few counts. V lost 5 bases to trimming and J lost 3 bases, with 19 bases between them. Per germline, CDR1 MDHEN and CDR2 SYDVKM. The CDR3 sequence is 16 residues long. The protocol was immunoSEQ multiplex PCR, while the TCRdb copy is restricted to in-frame clones and leaves out a portion. This table has 250,000 to 350,000 clones, 65% to 85% appearing once. The rearrangement uses TRBV28 and TRBJ1-1; possibly TRBD1 for D (5 bases). Specimen: peripheral blood. The TCR sequence derives from a human donor with COVID-19, enrolled during active disease. The donor label of this sample is uncertain. CDR3 in DNA: TGTGCCAGCAGTCCTCCAGGGATTGGCGCGGACACTGAAGCTTTCTTT. It yields the protein CASSPPGIGADTEAFF.